The sequence of this T cell receptor beta chain was determined in a study of blood T cell repertoires in COVID-19. Participant ages covered roughly 18 to 89 years across 24 US areas. Generated by immunoSEQ multiplex PCR, the TCRdb table keeps only in-frame clones and is missing some. There are around 190,000 clones in the sample; about nine tenths occur only once, and 10% lies in the top ten. Trimming removed 8 bases from V and 3 bases from J, with 14 bases in between. From germline, CDR1 is SQVTM and CDR2 ANQGSEA. The CDR3 is made up of 12 amino acids. This clone has a single count. The sequenced sample consisted of PBMCs or T cells enriched from blood (not recorded which). The chain recombines TRBV29-1 with TRBJ2-7, with a possible D match to TRBD2 (5 bases). This receptor was taken from a young man with acute COVID-19. The CDR3 sequence is CSMRASGYEQYF. The CDR3 DNA reads as TGCAGCATGAGGGCTTCGGGCTACGAGCAGTACTTC.